The entry below describes one TCR beta chain. According to the study, genomic DNA was the template for TCR beta VDJ and CDR3 profiling. TCRdb fed the reads into MiXCR, producing one record per CDR3 protein. This table holds 150,000 to 200,000 distinct CDR3 sequences, roughly 63% found once. The germline V gene encodes CDR1 SQVTM and CDR2 ANQGSEA. This CDR3 spans 14 amino acids. Trimming cost V 7 bases and J 4 bases; bases outside gene matches: 10. The source of the sample is a study of CD8+CD57+ T cells in acquired aplastic anemia. Background on the study: The sorted CD4+ and CD8+ cells yielded an average around 3 ug of DNA. Healthy donors averaged approximately 10 million reads for CD4+ cells.

The specimen sequenced was sorted CD4+, CD8+, or CD8+CD57+ T cells (not recorded which) from PBMCs. V is TRBV29-1 and J is TRBJ1-2; 9 nucleotides match TRBD1. This TCR derives from a human donor in good health. The CDR3: CSARTPGQGYGYTF. Here the CDR3 DNA reads TGCAGCGCCCGAACTCCGGGACAGGGCTATGGCTACACCTTC.